The 12 T cell receptor beta chains given below trace back to one sample, sequenced in a study of cytotoxic CD8 clonotypes in ibrutinib-treated CLL. Using immunoSEQ multiplex PCR, the repertoire was profiled, and TCRdb retains in-frame clones only, with some absent. In the table there are roughly 130,000 clones, 79% of which are singletons. The source material was PBMCs, sampled after 12 months of ibrutinib treatment. Receptors were obtained from a human donor with chronic lymphocytic leukemia.

This sequence joins TRBV6-5 and TRBJ1-2; 7 nucleotides align to TRBD1. Germline CDR1 MNHEY, CDR2 SVGAGI. The CDR3 is made up of 15 amino acids. Losses at the gene ends were 0 bases for V and 5 bases for J; bases not matched to a gene: 6. Here the CDR3 DNA reads TGTGCCAGCAGTTACTCTGGGGCAGGGGGTTATGGCTACACCTTC. It yields the protein CASSYSGAGGYGYTF.

V gene TRBV4-3 combines with J gene TRBJ2-2, with D perhaps matching TRBD2 (6 bases). Trimming pared 0 bases from V and 1 base from J, leaving 24 bases between. There are 21 residues in the CDR3. CDR1 and CDR2 (germline): LGHNA, YSLEER. The CDR3 reads CASSQEVSSENLAKNTGELFF. The DNA of the CDR3 is TGCGCCAGCAGCCAAGAAGTCTCTAGCGAGAATCTAGCAAAGAACACCGGGGAGCTGTTTTTT.

V gene TRBV4-1 combines with J gene TRBJ1-1, with 7 bases that match TRBD1. This CDR3 is 15 amino acids long. Germline lookup yields CDR1 MGHRA and CDR2 YSYEKL. V lost 4 bases and J lost 0; bases outside the gene matches: 5. CDR3 sequence (DNA): TGCGCCAGCAGCCGACCGACAGGGTTGAACACTGAAGCTTTCTTT. Protein: CASSRPTGLNTEAFF.

V gene TRBV6-5 combines with J gene TRBJ2-1; 9 bases line up with TRBD2. Germline values: CDR1 MNHEY, CDR2 SVGAGI. After removal of 2 bases from V and 12 bases from J, the junction contained 5 bases not matched to a gene. The CDR3 contains 13 residues. CDR3 in DNA: TGTGCCAGCAGTTACATCGGAGCGGGAGGGCAGTTCTTC. It encodes CASSYIGAGGQFF.

The CDR3 DNA follows: TGCAGCGTTGGAGGGGGAGGGATCGGGGAGCTGTTTTTT. Translation: CSVGGGGIGELFF. The V call is TRBV29-1, the J call TRBJ2-2; D perhaps matches TRBD2 (7 bases). The CDR3 consists of 13 residues. The germline CDR1 and CDR2 sequences are SQVTM and ANQGSEA. Trimming took 4 bases from V and 7 from J, leaving 13 bases between them.

The V gene is TRBV7-6, the J gene TRBJ2-6, with 8 bases that match TRBD1. The CDR3 loop spans 17 amino acids. The germline gives CDR1 SGHVS, CDR2 FNYEAQ. V lost 5 bases to trimming and J lost 3 bases; unmatched junction nucleotides: 9. The CDR3 nucleotides are TGTGCCAGCAGCCACGACCGACAGGGGTATGGGGCCAACGTCCTGACTTTC. This translates into CASSHDRQGYGANVLTF.

Comment on this clone: An end of the junction does not agree with germline; a read error may underlie this. The chain recombines TRBV27 with TRBJ2-7, with a possible D match to TRBD1 (5 bases). Germline CDR1 MNHEY, CDR2 SMNVEV (reference sequence). The CDR3 contains 13 residues. Here the CDR3 reads CVSSTFFSGKQYF. DNA of the CDR3: TGTGTCAGCAGTACTTTTTTCTCAGGGAAGCAGTACTTC.

The chain couples TRBV11-1 to TRBJ2-2; D possibly matches TRBD1 or TRBD2 (5 bases each). The CDR3 spans 16 residues. Germline CDR1 is SGHAT and CDR2 is FQDESV (reference sequence). V was trimmed by 0 bases and J by 3 bases, leaving 11 bases between them. The DNA for the CDR3 is TGTGCCAGCAGCTTAGCGAGGGGACCCCACACCGGGGAGCTGTTTTTT. This encodes CASSLARGPHTGELFF.

The table lists this clone with a few counts. This chain connects TRBV4-3 to TRBJ2-7; TRBD2 might be the D (5 bases). The germline V gene has CDR1 LGHNA and CDR2 YSLEER. The V end was cut by 0 bases, the J end by 7 bases, with 13 bases between. The CDR3 totals 14 residues. Here the CDR3 reads CASSQDGPTGEQYF. The CDR3, as DNA: TGCGCCAGCAGCCAAGATGGTCCGACGGGGGAGCAGTACTTC.

The count of this clone is one. J is TRBJ2-5 and V is TRBV2; D is perhaps TRBD1 (7 bases). Trimming stripped 5 bases from V and 5 bases from J, with 21 bases between. The CDR3 contains 16 residues. The germline V gene has CDR1 SNHLY and CDR2 FYNNEI. CDR3 DNA: TGTGCCAGCAGTACCACCCGACAGGGTGGGGGGGAGACCCAGTACTTC. This codes for CASSTTRQGGGETQYF.

The rearrangement links TRBV7-6 to TRBJ2-7; the D call may be TRBD1 or TRBD2 (6 bases each). The CDR3 runs 16 residues. V lost 7 bases and J lost 5, with 24 bases in between. Per germline, CDR1 SGHVS and CDR2 FNYEAQ. CDR3 bases: TGTGCCAGCACCTCCACACCCTCTACGGGGGCTCACGAGCAGTACTTC. This translates into CASTSTPSTGAHEQYF.

This chain connects TRBV28 to TRBJ2-3; D gene uncertain. Germline CDR1 is MDHEN and CDR2 is SYDVKM. V shed 9 bases and J shed 6 bases, with 13 bases lying between them. The CDR3 runs 12 residues. CDR3 residues: CAREPAEDTQYF. In DNA, the CDR3 is TGTGCCAGGGAACCAGCCGAGGATACGCAGTATTTT.